Included here is one T cell receptor (beta chain) sequence, with context. No cognate antigen has been identified for it. No clone much larger than this one lies a single base away; base qualities are absent. The method was the immunoSEQ multiplex PCR assay. The multiplex PCR relied on a mix of 60 forward primers for TCR Vbeta segments and 13 reverse primers for TCR Jbeta segments. The CDR3 region of rearranged TCR beta genes was amplified from genomic DNA by a multiplex PCR assay. Amplified TCR beta libraries were sequenced as 87-base-pair reads on the Illumina HiSeq System. The original methods were these. In a later analysis, approximately 74 million unique TCR beta chains were counted across the roughly 670 repertoires, and around 10 million of these chains were shared by at least two donors. Raw reads were error-corrected and collapsed into unique sequences with a nearest-neighbor algorithm that merged closely related sequences to remove PCR and sequencing errors. CDR3 sequences were aligned to IMGT reference sequences to assign V, D and J gene segments. For a sequence to be retained, a match of at least six nucleotides to both a V gene segment and a J gene segment was required. Rearrangements were classified as productive when the CDR3 lacked stop codons and remained in frame with V and J, and all other rearrangements were classified as non-productive. CDR3 was defined by IMGT convention, running from the second conserved V-encoded cysteine to the conserved J-encoded phenylalanine. The earlier analysis of about 640 of the donors excluded any sequence lacking an unambiguous match to a single V gene segment. An earlier analysis of a few hundred of the donors called V segments functional above 56.7% productive rearrangements and segregating when the between-donor standard deviation exceeded 5%. To diagnose cytomegalovirus status from the catalog of TCR beta chain sequences, a statistical classification framework was built. In a later analysis, TCR nucleotide sequences were compared against IMGT/GENE-DB human TR gene sequences so that V and J genes could be assigned. Using the TCRdist pipeline, a later analysis assigned CDR3 sequences along with most-parsimonious VDJ recombination scenarios. In a later analysis, every TCR beta chain was defined by the combination of its CDR3 amino acid sequence and its V-gene family, and reads without a unique V-gene family were dropped. As a way to deal with suspected cross-contamination and a sequencing artifact, a later analysis dropped 640 or so nucleotide sequences that were highly shared and had low generation probability. A later analysis calculated a clonal expansion index for each public chain from normalized within-repertoire ranks of inferred template counts. In a later analysis, generation probabilities were computed using a VDJ recombination model fitted to out-of-frame rearrangements, and the results were checked against IGoR. Hypergeometric tests were used in a later analysis to score TCR-TCR, TCR-HLA and TCR-CMV co-occurrence, with a repertoire-size bias correction applied to the TCR pairs. A later analysis estimated false discovery rates by permuting HLA or CMV assignments 20 times. In a later analysis, co-occurring TCRs were grouped with DBSCAN, and TCRdist sequence similarity was added when clustering was performed within HLA-allele-positive subsets. Repertoires with fewer than 30,000 or more than 120,000 public chains were left out of co-occurrence clustering, as were roughly five repertoires with anomalous nucleotide sharing. Imported from immuneACCESS, the table was reduced by TCRdb to in-frame sequences with V and J called. These copies leave out some clones; in studies compared against another copy, an unresolved V gene accounts for under half, and the cause of the remainder is not known. V, J and clone size were drawn from that table, and D and trimming were deduced from the DNA. For this sample there are over 80,000 clones; under 85% appear just once. The ten biggest clones cover 12% to 15% of the sample.

The cohort consisted of some 730 healthy bone marrow donors. All cohort members were sampled while nominally healthy, although unrecorded immune exposures were likely present. The donor tested CMV seropositive, placing the donor among the 250 to 350 seropositive members of the cohort. A peripheral blood sample was provided by each donor, and peripheral blood mononuclear cells were used for TCR beta sequencing. The Qiagen DNeasy Blood Extraction Kit was used to extract genomic DNA from the blood cell samples. The sample comes from a study of cytomegalovirus exposure and HLA in healthy donors (TCRdb year 2017). About the study as a whole: An earlier analysis of 587 of the donors reported over 250 Gb of sequence data and 100 million to 120 million unique TCR beta sequences obtained from around 190 million T cells. An early release covering roughly 600 HLA-typed donors comprised about 320 gigabases of sequencing data and roughly 85 million unique TCR sequences. The genetic ancestry cluster associated with self-reported Caucasian donors included over 65% of the roughly 380 genotyped donors. The study was designed to test whether signatures of past pathogen exposure could be identified by cataloging public T cell receptors. The study used immunosequencing to profile the T cell repertoires of 670 or so subjects and linked those repertoires to cytomegalovirus serostatus. Along with the approximately 700-subject first cohort, a separate validation cohort of over a hundred different subjects was used. To predict cytomegalovirus infection status, the study brought together high-throughput TCR immunosequencing, statistical association of individual TCRs with disease status, and machine learning. A later analysis re-examined previously published TCR beta repertoires from around 670 donors and added high-resolution HLA genotyping to investigate patterns of TCR occurrence. In the later analysis, no new phenotypic data were used to find candidate immune exposures; instead, reliance was placed on TCR beta sequences and their occurrence across donors. To decide whether each TCR beta V gene segment behaved as functional or pseudogenic, an earlier analysis of some 540 of the donors relied on high-throughput TCR beta sequencing. Alongside the repertoire data, information on donor age, sex, ethnicity and CMV serostatus was compiled. Genome-wide SNP genotypes for about 55% of the roughly 670 donors were used in a later genetic analysis, which treated that subset as a discovery cohort. All discovery cohort repertoires had been generated on a single sequencing platform. HLA typing covered class I and class II loci at four-digit resolution. Typing coverage differed by locus: A, B, C, DRB1 and DQB1 were typed in roughly 620-630 donors, DQA1 in about 510, DPA1 in some 570, and DPB1 in 400 to 490. Four or five DR-DQ haplotypes were handled as single units for association and clustering, since linkage in the cohort was strong. Across 300 to 400 genotyped donors of the cohort, an average of approximately 200,000 unique TCR beta nucleotide sequences per donor were sequenced, and approximately 17% of those sequences were non-productive. General findings and caveats noted by the study authors: A later genetic analysis associated a missense DCLRE1C variant with V-gene and J-gene trimming of TCR beta chains, and an independent cohort replicated the association. According to a later analysis, TCR association rates differed among HLA loci, with DRB1 alleles showing the most associated TCRs and HLA-C alleles showing the fewest. The sequencing pipeline was judged likely to have produced a cluster of highly shared sequence variants as a technical artifact. A later analysis found that HLA-associated TCR beta chains were more clonally expanded and had lower generation probabilities than equally common non-associated chains. Strong co-occurrence of HLA alleles, especially DR and DQ, made assigning TCR associations to individual alleles difficult. Some IMGT-functional V segments, including TRBV6-2 and TRBV6-3, could not be told apart with the 87-base-pair reads, so those segments were excluded. The cohort was sequenced for TCR beta chains only, and without alpha or paired-chain data the features that could be detected were limited. The study gave a list of over 150 TCR beta chains associated with cytomegalovirus. Because some donors lacked HLA typing at each locus, the association tests relied only on the typed subset. Several of the top co-occurrence clusters appeared to be linked to parvovirus B19, influenza, CMV and Epstein-Barr virus, according to a later analysis. At a false discovery rate of 0.05, a later analysis linked approximately 18,000 TCR beta sequences to specific HLA alleles. In a later genetic analysis, fewer N-insertions in productive TCRs were reported among donors in an Asian-associated ancestry cluster than the approximately 630-donor mean. Linkage disequilibrium might explain the correlated functional status among segregating V segments, but an unknown experimental factor could not be excluded. According to a later analysis, most CMV-associated TCR beta chains appeared to be HLA-restricted, and the HLA associations seemed to be driven largely by CMV exposure. An earlier analysis of several hundred of the donors showed that most TCR beta V segments appeared in productive rearrangements either about 87% or about 30% of the time, which broadly matched IMGT annotations. CMV serostatus was the only immune exposure information available for the cohort. A further reported finding was that TCR beta sequences accurately predicted the HLA-A and HLA-B alleles for most subjects in the first cohort. Most TCR sequences were seen in very few donors, while some public TCRs were found in many individuals. Three of the identified cytomegalovirus-associated TCR beta chains were confirmed in vitro to be specific for cytomegalovirus antigens. Cytomegalovirus status was reported to be diagnosed by the classifier with high specificity and sensitivity in both the original and validation cohorts. Because counts were too low, fewer than 20 rarely observed V segments, including chromosome 9 orphons, were excluded from the earlier analysis of around 640 of the donors. It was suggested by the authors that the approach could potentially be generalized to other disease states and immunological phenotypes. Sequencing depth was assumed to be roughly uniform across donors in the presence/absence analyses, though that assumption may not hold.

Reading from cysteine to phenylalanine, the CDR3 counts 21 amino acids. Solely the CDR3 DNA is kept, with 63 bases framed from the first base. As encoded in the germline V gene (reference sequence), CDR1 is LNHDA while CDR2 is SQIVND. Compared with germline, V lacks 3 bases and J lacks 3 bases; bases without a gene match: 19. Rearrangement joined TRBV19 to TRBJ2-3; 12 central nucleotides agree with TRBD2. This receptor was obtained from a woman in her 70s in good health and CMV-seropositive. The sample was PBMCs. The DNA sequence follows: TGTGCCAGTAGTATGGGGAGGGGGAAAGCTAGCGGGAGGGCCGTAACAGATACGCAGTATTTT. This codes for CASSMGRGKASGRAVTDTQYF.